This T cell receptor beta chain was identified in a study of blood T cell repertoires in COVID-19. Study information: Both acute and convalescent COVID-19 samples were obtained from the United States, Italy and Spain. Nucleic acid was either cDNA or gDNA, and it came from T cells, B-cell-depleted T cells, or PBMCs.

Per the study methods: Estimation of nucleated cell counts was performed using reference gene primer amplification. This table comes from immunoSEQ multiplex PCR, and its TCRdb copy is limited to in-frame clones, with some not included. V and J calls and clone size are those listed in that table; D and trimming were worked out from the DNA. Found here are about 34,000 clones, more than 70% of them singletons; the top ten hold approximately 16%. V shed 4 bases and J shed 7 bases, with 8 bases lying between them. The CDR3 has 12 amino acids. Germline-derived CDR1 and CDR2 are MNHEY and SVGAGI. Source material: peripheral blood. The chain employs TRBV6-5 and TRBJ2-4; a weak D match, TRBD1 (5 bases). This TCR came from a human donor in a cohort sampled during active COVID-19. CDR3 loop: CASSWGANIQYF. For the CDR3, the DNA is TGTGCCAGCAGTTGGGGCGCGAACATTCAGTACTTC.